The entry below gives a single TCR beta chain sequence along with its context. Its antigen is still unknown. Measured with immunoSEQ multiplex PCR; TCRdb has only the in-frame clones, and not every one. The sample yields some 16,000 clones, 65% to 90% seen once. This record comes from a study of OX40 agonist ivuxolimab in advanced cancers. Across the whole study: Intravenous ivuxolimab was administered to patients every 2 weeks at 0.01 to 10 mg/kg.

Study conclusions and caveats: Among some nonresponders, normalized T-cell clonal expansion was also low. In general, CD8+ T cells held more expanded clones than CD4+ did, on average.

The sample here was CD4+ or CD8+ T cells sorted from blood, taken in a trial of the OX40 agonist ivuxolimab. The receptor comes from an adult with an advanced solid tumor such as melanoma, head and neck, liver or kidney cancer.

Here the CDR3 reads CATVHLGAFF. The DNA for the CDR3 is TGTGCCACCGTCCATCTTGGGGCTTTCTTT. The chain carries TRBV28 and TRBJ1-1; no reliable D call. The germline V gene has CDR1 MDHEN and CDR2 SYDVKM. Trimming removed 10 bases from V and 11 bases from J, with 14 bases in between. The CDR3 loop spans 10 amino acids.